The 32 T cell receptor beta chains below were found in one sample sequenced in a study of post-analysis software for immune sequencing data. Notes on the study in general: With TRBV5-6, TRBV5-1 and TRBV20-1 included, about five TRBV segments were more frequent in patients than in controls.

TCR beta cDNA libraries included unique molecular identifiers. TCRdb reanalysed the PCR reads using MiXCR and keeps one entry per CDR3 protein. The sample holds around 400,000 distinct CDR3 sequences; about 39% are singletons and the top ten take approximately 7.1%. Their target antigens are unknown. Sequenced sample: blood. The receptors originated from a girl aged 2-10 years with multiple sclerosis.

This clonotype was counted only a few times. V and J are TRBV29-1 and TRBJ1-2; no definite D call. With 6 bases removed from V and 8 bases from J, the gap between germline ends came to 19 bases. Germline values: CDR1 SQVTM, CDR2 ANQGSEA. The CDR3 has 13 residues. The CDR3 DNA is TGCAGCGTCGCCTCGAATCGGGGAGCCGGCTACACCTTC. This codes for CSVASNRGAGYTF.

This clonotype was observed at least ten times. The chain recombines TRBV6-5 with TRBJ1-2, with D perhaps TRBD1 (5 bases). The germline V gene encodes CDR1 MNHEY and CDR2 SVGAGI. There are 12 residues in the CDR3. CDR3 sequence (DNA): TGTGCTACCCAAATCGGGGGCTATGGCTACACCTTC. It translates to CATQIGGYGYTF.

CDR3 bases: TGCGCCAGCAGCGGGGACGGTCAAGAGACCCAGTACTTC. It specifies CASSGDGQETQYF. This sequence joins TRBV5-1 and TRBJ2-5, with D tentatively TRBD1 or TRBD2 (5 bases each). Germline V gene lookup returns CDR1 SGHRS and CDR2 YFSETQ. The CDR3 is 13 amino acids. V was trimmed by 4 bases and J by 2 bases, leaving 9 bases between them. Combining the CDR3 with reference TRBV5-1 and TRBJ2-5 gives the whole variable domain KAGVTQTPRYLIKTRGQQVTLSCSPISGHRSVSWYQQTPGQGLQFLFEYFSETQRNKGNFPGRFSGRQFSNSRSEMNVSTLELGDSALYLCASSGDGQETQYFGPGTRLLVL.

This clonotype was seen only a few times. The V and J genes are TRBV29-1 and TRBJ2-3; 9 bases line up with TRBD1. The length of the CDR3 is 15 residues. Trimming removed 6 bases from V and 2 bases from J; junction bases left unmatched: 9. Germline lookup yields CDR1 SQVTM and CDR2 ANQGSEA. The CDR3 loop is CSVPPDRGPTDTQYF. CDR3 DNA sequence: TGCAGCGTGCCTCCGGACAGGGGACCCACAGATACGCAGTATTTT.

The chain has TRBV6-6 and TRBJ2-3, with no clear D. The CDR3 is made up of 12 amino acids. The V end was cut by 4 bases, the J end by 5 bases, with 7 bases between. Germline values: CDR1 MNHNY, CDR2 SVGAGI (reference sequence). In DNA form, the CDR3 reads TGTGCCAGCAGTTTCCCGGTAGATACGCAGTATTTT. This encodes CASSFPVDTQYF.

This clonotype was observed a few times. The J gene is TRBJ1-2, the V gene TRBV2, with 9 bases matching TRBD1. The CDR3 totals 12 residues. Trimming took 7 bases from V and 8 from J; bases not matched to a gene: 5. The germline V gene has CDR1 SNHLY and CDR2 FYNNEI. The CDR3, as DNA: TGTGCCAGCACGGACAGGGGAGGCGGCTACACCTTC. Translated: CASTDRGGGYTF.

The chain combines TRBV4-3 with TRBJ2-1; D may match TRBD1 or TRBD2 (5 bases each). This CDR3 has 18 residues. V was pared by 1 base and J by 0 bases, with 16 bases between. Per germline, CDR1 LGHNA and CDR2 YSLEER. Here the CDR3 DNA reads TGCGCCAGCAGCCAAGGGACCGGGACCTTGATCTCCTACAATGAGCAGTTCTTC. Translating it yields CASSQGTGTLISYNEQFF.

This clonotype showed up just a few times. The CDR3 region is CASSLNQGLGNTIYF. As DNA, the CDR3 is TGTGCCAGCAGCTTAAACCAGGGGCTTGGAAACACCATATATTTT. The V gene is TRBV7-2, the J gene TRBJ1-3, with D possibly being TRBD1 (6 bases). This CDR3 is built from 15 residues. Trimming took 2 bases from V and 3 from J, leaving 11 bases between them. Germline loops: CDR1 SGHTA, CDR2 FQGNSA.

This clonotype was counted a few times. The J gene is TRBJ2-6, the V gene TRBV20-1; unclear D gene. Trimming removed 3 bases from V and 0 bases from J, with 9 bases in between. The CDR3 extends over 15 amino acids. Germline lookup yields CDR1 DFQATT and CDR2 SNEGSKA (reference sequence). The CDR3 nucleotides are TGCAGTGCTAGTGATCCGGTCTCTGGGGCCAACGTCCTGACTTTC. Translated: CSASDPVSGANVLTF.

The chain couples TRBV20-1 to TRBJ1-1; 8 positions match TRBD1. Losses at the gene ends were 5 bases for V and 6 bases for J; bases not matched to a gene: 2. The CDR3 sequence is 11 residues long. Germline CDR1 DFQATT, CDR2 SNEGSKA (reference sequence). CDR3 nucleotides: TGCAGTGCTCCCAGGGGGCCTGAAGCTTTCTTT. It codes for CSAPRGPEAFF.

This sequence joins TRBV10-3 and TRBJ2-7; the match to TRBD2 covers 8 bases. The junction had 6 bases not matched to a gene; V was cut back by 2 bases and J by 0 bases. The CDR3 length is 16 residues. Germline-derived CDR1 and CDR2 are ENHRY and SYGVKD. The DNA of the CDR3 is TGTGCCATCAGTGAGGGCACTAGCGGCGCCTCCTACGAGCAGTACTTC. Translated, it gives CAISEGTSGASYEQYF.

The gene calls are TRBV29-1 and TRBJ2-1, with TRBD2 as a possible D gene (5 bases). Germline CDR1 SQVTM, CDR2 ANQGSEA. There are 13 residues in the CDR3. Between the trimmed V and J ends, which lost 2 bases and 4 bases, there was a span of 9 bases. CDR3 nucleotides: TGCAGCGTTGAAACTAGTCAATACAATGAGCAGTTCTTC. Translated, it gives CSVETSQYNEQFF.

The chain carries TRBV12-3 or TRBV12-4 and TRBJ1-2, with 7 bases aligning to TRBD1. V shed 2 bases, J shed 7 bases, and the junction held 19 bases outside the gene matches. This CDR3 is built from 18 residues. CDR3 in DNA: TGTGCCAGCAGTTTATTGCCCTTGCCTCATGGCAGGGGGTTTGGCTACACCTTC. It encodes CASSLLPLPHGRGFGYTF.

The J gene is TRBJ1-1, the V gene TRBV6-1; D is possibly TRBD1 (5 bases). The CDR3 sequence is 13 residues long. Trimming took off 5 bases at V and 6 bases at J, with 13 bases between the two ends. Germline CDR1 and CDR2: MNHNS and SASEGT. CDR3 amino acids: CASSPLRVAEAFF. In nucleotides, the CDR3 is TGTGCCAGCAGTCCACTCAGGGTAGCTGAAGCTTTCTTT.

This clonotype turned up a few times. The V gene is TRBV28, the J gene TRBJ2-3; D remains ambiguous. The CDR3 runs 13 residues. Germline lookup yields CDR1 MDHEN and CDR2 SYDVKM. Trimming cost V 4 bases and J 2 bases, with 7 bases left between them. The CDR3: CASSYALTDTQYF. CDR3 coding DNA: TGTGCCAGCAGTTATGCGCTCACAGATACGCAGTATTTT.

The rearrangement links TRBV12-5 to TRBJ2-7; 8 bases match TRBD2. Trimming removed 7 bases from V and 0 bases from J; junction bases left unmatched: 14. The CDR3 extends over 17 amino acids. CDR1 and CDR2 from the germline V gene are LGHNT and FRNRAP. CDR3 in amino acids: CASVPKVAGLSSYEQYF. For the CDR3, the DNA is TGTGCTAGTGTTCCCAAAGTAGCGGGGTTAAGCTCCTACGAGCAGTACTTC.

Only a few counts were recorded for this clonotype. This rearrangement joins TRBV12-3 or TRBV12-4 to TRBJ1-5; 8 bases align to TRBD1. There are 14 residues in the CDR3. Trimming removed 10 bases from V and 3 bases from J; junction bases left unmatched: 8. The chain's CDR3 is CANGRGHNNQPQHF. The CDR3 bases are TGTGCCAACGGCAGGGGGCATAACAATCAGCCCCAGCATTTT.

This clonotype was found a few times. The V and J genes are TRBV18 and TRBJ1-2; the D is unclear. Trimming shortened V by 3 bases and J by 4 bases, and 18 bases separated the two germline ends. The CDR3 spans 16 residues. Germline CDR1 reads KGHSH; CDR2 reads LQKENI. CDR3 in DNA: TGTGCCAGCTCACCGCAAGAGGCGGGCCGAAGCTATGGCTACACCTTC. Its translation: CASSPQEAGRSYGYTF.

The chain uses TRBV5-1 and TRBJ2-1, with 10 nucleotides matching TRBD2. Germline V lookup: CDR1 SGHRS, CDR2 YFSETQ. The CDR3 contains 16 residues. V shed 1 base, J shed 2 bases, and the junction held 3 bases outside the gene matches. This chain's CDR3 is CASSLSGRGTYNEQFF. CDR3 DNA: TGCGCCAGCAGCTTGAGCGGGAGGGGGACCTACAATGAGCAGTTCTTC.

Of note for this clonotype: Given a much more abundant clone one base away, this may be a read error. This CDR3 is missing its conserved last phenylalanine or tryptophan, likely due to a read error. The V and J genes are TRBV5-1 and TRBJ2-3, with D possibly being TRBD1 or TRBD2 (5 bases each). This CDR3 is 14 amino acids long. In germline, CDR1 is SGHRS, CDR2 YFSETQ. Trimming pared 2 bases from V and 0 bases from J, leaving 7 bases between. CDR3 region: CASSFGDSTDTQYL. CDR3 sequence (DNA): TGCGCCAGCAGCTTTGGGGACAGCACAGATACGCAGTATTTA.

The V gene is TRBV5-1, the J gene TRBJ2-6, with D perhaps matching TRBD1 (5 bases). CDR3 length: 17 amino acids. V lost 3 bases and J lost 3, with 16 bases in between. Looked up from germline, CDR1 is SGHRS and CDR2 is YFSETQ. The CDR3 here is CASSSTGTFGGANVLTF. The CDR3 bases are TGCGCCAGCAGCTCCACAGGTACATTTGGTGGGGCCAACGTCCTGACTTTC.

The chain links TRBV7-3 to TRBJ1-5, with a possible D match to TRBD1 (6 bases). There are 13 residues in the CDR3. The ends were cut back, 3 bases at V and 4 bases at J, with 7 bases in the middle. Germline V gene lookup returns CDR1 SGHTA and CDR2 FQGTGA. Here the CDR3 reads CASSFTGNQPQHF. For the CDR3, the DNA is TGTGCCAGCAGCTTCACAGGGAATCAGCCCCAGCATTTT.

The V and J genes are TRBV20-1 and TRBJ2-5; maybe TRBD2 (5 bases). Trimming stripped 0 bases from V and 5 bases from J, with 13 bases between. This CDR3 is built from 14 residues. The germline V gene encodes CDR1 DFQATT and CDR2 SNEGSKA (reference sequence). The CDR3 coding sequence is TGCAGTGCTAGAGATTTCGGGGTACGGGAGACCCAGTACTTC. It is translated as CSARDFGVRETQYF.

This chain joins TRBV29-1 and TRBJ2-2; perhaps D is TRBD1 or TRBD2 (5 bases each). This CDR3 has 13 residues. Germline assignment: CDR1 SQVTM and CDR2 ANQGSEA. V was trimmed by 4 bases and J by 4 bases, leaving 10 bases between them. CDR3 DNA sequence: TGCAGCGTTGTTTGGGGGAGCACCGGGGAGCTGTTTTTT. Translating gives CSVVWGSTGELFF.

The chain has TRBV28 and TRBJ1-4; D might be TRBD1 (5 bases). The CDR3 covers 16 residues. Germline V gene data show CDR1 as MDHEN and CDR2 as SYDVKM. The V gene lost 3 bases and the J gene lost 5 bases, with 16 bases spanning the gap. The CDR3 loop is CASSFEGHPKNEKLFF. CDR3 DNA: TGTGCCAGCAGTTTTGAGGGGCACCCGAAAAATGAAAAACTGTTTTTT.

The chain combines TRBV18 with TRBJ1-2; TRBD1 might be the D (6 bases). Germline V gene lookup returns CDR1 KGHSH and CDR2 LQKENI. The CDR3 consists of 13 residues. With 2 bases removed from V and 5 bases from J, the gap between germline ends came to 9 bases. The DNA for the CDR3 is TGTGCCAGCTCACCAGACAGGTTGTATGGCTACACCTTC. Its translation: CASSPDRLYGYTF.

V and J are TRBV7-3 and TRBJ2-1; maybe TRBD2 (5 bases). V shed 4 bases and J shed 2 bases, with 12 bases lying between them. Germline CDR1 reads SGHTA; CDR2 reads FQGTGA. This CDR3 region has 15 residues. The CDR3: CASSSLVMPYNEQFF. CDR3 bases: TGTGCCAGCAGCTCACTAGTAATGCCCTACAATGAGCAGTTCTTC.

As to this clonotype: One end of the junction is discordant with germline, which a read error may explain. This chain connects TRBV4-1 to TRBJ2-5; 9 nucleotides line up with TRBD2. Germline V CDR1 and CDR2: MGHRA, YSYEKL. The CDR3 sequence is 15 residues long. The CDR3 loop reads CASSQRLAEEEIQYF. CDR3 bases: TGCGCCAGCAGCCAACGACTAGCGGAAGAAGAGATCCAGTACTTC.

J is TRBJ1-2 and V is TRBV5-1; 8 nucleotides line up with TRBD1. Germline V gene data show CDR1 as SGHRS and CDR2 as YFSETQ. V lost 3 bases, J lost 7 bases, and 8 bases stayed unmatched. This CDR3 is built from 14 residues. As DNA, the CDR3 is TGCGCCAGCAGCTCCGGACAGGGAGGAGGTGGCTACACCTTC. This codes for CASSSGQGGGGYTF.

The table lists this clonotype with a few counts. The V and J genes are TRBV20-1 and TRBJ2-4; 7 bases line up with TRBD2. The end of the DNA is better explained by TRBJ2-5, so the J call may be wrong. Germline values: CDR1 DFQATT, CDR2 SNEGSKA (reference sequence). This CDR3 has 13 amino acids. CDR3 coding DNA: TGCAGTGCTAGAGAGGCTAGCGGCGAGACCCAGTACTTC. Its translation is CSAREASGETQYF.

The chain has TRBV7-6 and TRBJ2-1, with 10 nucleotides matching TRBD2. V lost 5 bases, J lost 2 bases, and 12 bases stayed unmatched. Per the germline V gene, CDR1 is SGHVS and CDR2 is FNYEAQ. There are 18 residues in the CDR3. In nucleotides, the CDR3 is TGTGCCAGCAGCATCCACGCTAAGCGGGGGGGCCCCTACAATGAGCAGTTCTTC. Its protein is CASSIHAKRGGPYNEQFF.

The rearrangement links TRBV6-2 or TRBV6-3 to TRBJ2-3; D possibly corresponds to TRBD2 (5 bases). The germline V and J ends were trimmed by 4 bases and 1 base, with 15 bases remaining between them. The CDR3 runs 16 residues. Germline V lookup: CDR1 MNHEY, CDR2 SVGEGT. The CDR3 DNA reads TGTGCCAGCAGTTTCGGAGCGGTAGGTGGCACAGATACGCAGTATTTT. Translating gives CASSFGAVGGTDTQYF.